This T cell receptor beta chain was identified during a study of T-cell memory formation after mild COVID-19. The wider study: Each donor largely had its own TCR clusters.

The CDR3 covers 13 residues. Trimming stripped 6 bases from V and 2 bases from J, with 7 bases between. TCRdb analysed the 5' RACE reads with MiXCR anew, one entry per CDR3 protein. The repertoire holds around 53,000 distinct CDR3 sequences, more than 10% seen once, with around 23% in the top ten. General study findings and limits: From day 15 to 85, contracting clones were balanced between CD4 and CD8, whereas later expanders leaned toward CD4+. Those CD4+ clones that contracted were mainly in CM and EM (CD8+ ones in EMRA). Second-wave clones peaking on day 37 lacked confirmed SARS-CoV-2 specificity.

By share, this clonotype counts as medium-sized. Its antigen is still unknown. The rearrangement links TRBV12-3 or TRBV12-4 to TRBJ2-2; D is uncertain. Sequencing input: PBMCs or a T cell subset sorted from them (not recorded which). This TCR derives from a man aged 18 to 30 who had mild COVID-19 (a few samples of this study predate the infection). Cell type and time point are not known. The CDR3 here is CASSPENTGELFF. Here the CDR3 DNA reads TGTGCCAGCAGCCCGGAAAACACCGGGGAGCTGTTTTTT.